A selection of T cell receptor beta chains follows, all from one sample in a study of T cells after yellow fever vaccination. Via MiXCR, TCRdb re-called the 5' RACE reads, giving one row per CDR3 protein. The table records 550,000 to 750,000 distinct CDR3 sequences, approximately 12% of them present only once. The specimen was PBMCs, collected on the day of the yellow fever booster vaccination. The receptors were gathered from a man aged 25-45 years who received the YFV17D yellow fever vaccine. CDR3s include the opening cysteine and the closing phenylalanine or tryptophan. The D gene is left open where the match is weak. The size of a clone is reported for some rows only, either as once, few or many, or as a class for expanded clones.

NA	TRBJ1-1	TRBV20-1	few	TGCAGTGTTAGGGGGGCCAGAGGGGAAGCTTTCTTT	CSVRGARGEAFF
NA	TRBJ2-5	TRBV10-3	few	TGTGCCACCCAGGGAGTGGAGACCCAGTACTTC	CATQGVETQYF
TRBD2	TRBJ2-3	TRBV20-1	NA	TGCAGTGCTAGAGAAATAGCGGGAGCTAGCACAGATACGCAGTATTTT	CSAREIAGASTDTQYF
NA	TRBJ2-3	TRBV6-5	NA	TGTGCCAGCAGTTACTCGTGGCGGGCTGGCACAGATACGCAGTATTTT	CASSYSWRAGTDTQYF
NA	TRBJ1-1	TRBV10-3	NA	TGTGCCATCAGTGAGGGGGCCGGGGAAGCTTTCTTT	CAISEGAGEAFF
TRBD2	TRBJ2-3	TRBV29-1	NA	TGCAGCGTGGGACTAGCTGCTAGCACAGATACGCAGTATTTT	CSVGLAASTDTQYF
NA	TRBJ2-7	TRBV18	few	TGTGCCAGCTCACCGGTCAGCCTCGAGCAGTACTTC	CASSPVSLEQYF
NA	TRBJ1-5	TRBV20-1	NA	TGCAGTGCTAGTGACGGTAGGCCGGTGCAGCCCCAGCATTTT	CSASDGRPVQPQHF
NA	TRBJ2-7	TRBV12-3/TRBV12-4	few	TGTGCCAGCAACCCAGCGGGCCGATCCTACGAGCAGTACTTC	CASNPAGRSYEQYF
NA	TRBJ2-1	TRBV11-1	many	TGTGCCAGCAGCTTAGTTTCCGGGTCTGTCAATGAGCAGTTCTTC	CASSLVSGSVNEQFF
TRBD1	TRBJ1-1	TRBV20-1	NA	TGCAGTGCCGTCGGACAGGGGGAAGCTTTCTTT	CSAVGQGEAFF
TRBD1	TRBJ1-2	TRBV4-3	few	TGCGCCAGCAGCCAAGATCCGTCCGGGACAGGGCACGGCTACACCTTC	CASSQDPSGTGHGYTF
TRBD1	TRBJ1-1	TRBV7-2	many	TGTGCCAGCAGTCTTAGTATGGGACAGGGGAGGACTGAAGCTTTCTTT	CASSLSMGQGRTEAFF
NA	TRBJ2-3	TRBV5-1	many	TGTGCCAGCAGCTTAGTTGCTAGCACAGATACGCAGTATTTT	CASSLVASTDTQYF
NA	TRBJ1-6	TRBV18	NA	TGTGCCAGCTCACTCCTGGACAACTATAATTCACCCCTCCACTTT	CASSLLDNYNSPLHF
NA	TRBJ1-1	TRBV29-1	NA	TGCAGCGCCCCCTCAGGGAACACTGAAGCTTTCTTT	CSAPSGNTEAFF
TRBD1	TRBJ1-6	TRBV18	few	TGTGCCAGCGTACGGGACAGGGGAAATTCACCCCTCCACTTT	CASVRDRGNSPLHF
NA	TRBJ2-7	TRBV7-2	many	TGTGCCAGCAGCTTACCCTTGGGGGAGCAGTACTTC	CASSLPLGEQYF